The present T cell receptor beta chain was sequenced within a study of cytomegalovirus exposure and HLA in healthy donors listed by TCRdb under 2017. The study in broad terms: An earlier analysis of approximately 640 of the donors reported 250 to 300 Gb of sequence data and some 120 million unique TCR beta sequences from roughly 200 million T cells. Approximately 310 gigabases of sequencing data and roughly 80 million unique TCR sequences made up an early release that covered approximately 650 HLA-typed donors. Among the roughly 390 genotyped donors, around 81% belonged to the genetic ancestry cluster associated with self-reported Caucasian donors. The study was designed to test whether signatures of past pathogen exposure could be identified by cataloging public T cell receptors. The study used immunosequencing to profile the T cell repertoires of approximately 690 subjects and linked those repertoires to cytomegalovirus serostatus. In addition to the first cohort of approximately 670 subjects, a separate validation cohort of approximately 130 different subjects was used. The study combined high-throughput TCR immunosequencing, statistical association of individual TCRs with disease status, and machine learning to predict cytomegalovirus infection status. In a later analysis, previously published TCR beta repertoires from fewer than 750 donors were re-analyzed and high-resolution HLA genotyping was added so that TCR occurrence patterns could be studied. The later analysis used no new phenotypic data to find candidate immune exposures, relying instead on TCR beta sequences and their occurrence across donors. An earlier analysis of around 580 of the donors used high-throughput TCR beta sequencing to judge whether each TCR beta V gene segment behaved as functional or pseudogenic. Donor age, sex, ethnicity and CMV serostatus were collected together with the repertoire data. In a later genetic analysis, genome-wide SNP genotypes for about 55% of the roughly 700 donors were used, and that subset was treated as a discovery cohort. Every repertoire in the discovery cohort had been generated on one and the same sequencing platform. Both class I and class II loci were covered by HLA typing, at four-digit resolution. Typing coverage varied by locus: about 620-630 donors for A, B, C, DRB1 and DQB1; approximately 500 for DQA1; more than 600 for DPA1; 450 to 480 for DPB1. Because of strong linkage in the cohort, 5 or 6 DR-DQ haplotypes were treated as single units for association and clustering. Among around 400 genotyped donors of the cohort, an average of around 220,000 unique TCR beta nucleotide sequences was sequenced per donor, of which approximately 18% were non-productive.

Library preparation used the immunoSEQ multiplex PCR assay. For the multiplex PCR, a mixture combining 60 forward primers for TCR Vbeta segments and 13 reverse primers for TCR Jbeta segments was used. The CDR3 region of rearranged TCR beta genes was amplified from genomic DNA by a multiplex PCR assay. The Illumina HiSeq System was used to sequence the amplified TCR beta libraries as 87-base-pair reads. Per the authors' processing: In a later analysis, tens of millions of unique TCR beta chains were counted across the approximately 640 repertoires, and roughly 11 million of these chains were shared by at least two donors. To remove PCR and sequencing errors, raw reads were error-corrected and collapsed into unique sequences using a nearest-neighbor algorithm that merged closely related sequences. CDR3 sequences were aligned to IMGT reference sequences to assign V, D and J gene segments. For a sequence to be retained, a match of at least six nucleotides to both a V gene segment and a J gene segment was required. A rearrangement was called productive if the CDR3 had no stop codons and remained in frame with V and J, and every other rearrangement was called non-productive. CDR3 was defined by IMGT convention, running from the second conserved V-encoded cysteine to the conserved J-encoded phenylalanine. Sequences without an unambiguous match to a single V gene segment were excluded from the earlier analysis of over 500 of the donors. In an earlier analysis of roughly 600 of the donors, a V segment was called functional when productive rearrangements were above 56.7%, and segregating when the standard deviation between donors exceeded 5%. A statistical classification framework was built to diagnose cytomegalovirus status from the catalog of TCR beta chain sequences. A later analysis assigned V and J genes by comparing TCR nucleotide sequences with IMGT/GENE-DB human TR gene sequences. A later analysis assigned CDR3 sequences and most-parsimonious VDJ recombination scenarios with the TCRdist pipeline. A later analysis defined each TCR beta chain by its CDR3 amino acid sequence plus V-gene family, and excluded reads lacking a unique V-gene family. As a way to deal with suspected cross-contamination and a sequencing artifact, a later analysis dropped hundreds of nucleotide sequences that were highly shared and had low generation probability. For each public chain, a later analysis derived a clonal expansion index from normalized ranks of inferred template counts within each repertoire. Generation probabilities in a later analysis came from a VDJ recombination model fitted to out-of-frame rearrangements, and those results were checked against IGoR. A later analysis scored TCR-TCR, TCR-HLA and TCR-CMV co-occurrence with hypergeometric tests, applying a repertoire-size bias correction to TCR pairs. False discovery rates were estimated in a later analysis by permuting HLA or CMV assignments 20 times. A later analysis grouped co-occurring TCRs with DBSCAN, adding TCRdist sequence similarity when clustering within HLA-allele-positive subsets. Co-occurrence clustering excluded repertoires with fewer than 30,000 or more than 120,000 public chains, plus five with anomalous nucleotide sharing. TCRdb's version of the immuneACCESS table is confined to in-frame rearrangements and falls short of the full clone set. An unresolved V gene accounts for under half of the shortfall where checked; the remainder is of unknown origin. V, J and clone size were drawn from that table, and D and trimming were deduced from the DNA. This sample gives 160,000 or so clones in total; around four fifths of them show up just once. The ten largest clones capture 0.95% to 1.5% of the sample.

Summary of the overall study and its limitations: A group of highly shared sequence variants was considered likely to be a technical artifact of the sequencing pipeline. The earlier analysis of about 600 of the donors excluded seventeen rarely observed V segments, including chromosome 9 orphons, because counts were too low. A later analysis found that HLA-associated TCR beta chains were more clonally expanded and had lower generation probabilities than equally common non-associated chains. In the study, approximately 150 TCR beta chains were listed as associated with cytomegalovirus. It was suggested by the authors that the approach could potentially be generalized to other disease states and immunological phenotypes. A further reported finding was that TCR beta sequences accurately predicted the HLA-A and HLA-B alleles for most subjects in the first cohort. In a later analysis, the rate of TCR association differed among HLA loci, with DRB1 alleles having the most associated TCRs and HLA-C alleles having the fewest. When HLA alleles, especially DR and DQ, strongly co-occurred, TCR associations were difficult to assign to individual alleles. This cohort had only TCR beta chains sequenced, and the lack of alpha or paired-chain data limited which features could be detected. An earlier analysis of around 600 of the donors showed that most TCR beta V segments appeared in productive rearrangements either about 87% or about 30% of the time, which broadly matched IMGT annotations. An association between a missense DCLRE1C variant and V-gene and J-gene trimming of TCR beta chains was found in a later genetic analysis and replicated in an independent cohort. Immune exposure information for the cohort was limited to CMV serostatus. A later genetic analysis reported fewer N-insertions in productive TCRs among donors in an Asian-associated ancestry cluster than the roughly 620-donor mean. Because HLA typing was unavailable for some donors at each locus, only the typed subset was used in association tests. Linkage disequilibrium might explain the correlated functional status among segregating V segments, but an unknown experimental factor could not be excluded. Specific HLA alleles were associated with 15,000 to 20,000 TCR beta sequences at a false discovery rate of 0.05 in a later analysis. The presence/absence analyses assumed that sequencing depth was roughly uniform across donors, and that assumption may not be true. In vitro tests confirmed that three of the cytomegalovirus-associated TCR beta chains recognize cytomegalovirus antigens. Most TCR sequences were observed very rarely across donors, whereas some public TCRs were present in many individuals. According to a later analysis, most CMV-associated TCR beta chains appeared to be HLA-restricted, and the HLA associations seemed to be driven largely by CMV exposure. In a later analysis, several top co-occurrence clusters were reported to appear linked to parvovirus B19, influenza, CMV and Epstein-Barr virus. The classifier was reported to diagnose cytomegalovirus status with high specificity and sensitivity in both the original cohort and the validation cohort.

The cohort consisted of approximately 690 healthy bone marrow donors. All cohort members were sampled while nominally healthy, although unrecorded immune exposures were likely present. The donor was CMV seronegative and was included in the group of over 300 seronegative cohort members. Each donor provided a peripheral blood sample, and peripheral blood mononuclear cells were used for TCR beta sequencing. Genomic DNA was extracted from the blood cell samples with the Qiagen DNeasy Blood Extraction Kit. In its sample, this clone was seen once. Its antigen is currently not known. No base quality values were provided; no much bigger clone lies one nucleotide off. The clonotype comes from a woman in her fifties or sixties in good health and CMV-seronegative. Sequencing was performed on PBMCs.

The DNA sequence is TGTGCCAGCAGCACGCGGGGGGGGAGCTCCTACGAGCAGTACTTC. This sequence encodes CASSTRGGSSYEQYF. The chain is encoded by TRBV28 joined to TRBJ2-7; TRBD2 matches 9 bases in the middle. The junction shows trimming of 6 bases on V and 0 bases on J, and the gene matches do not reach 6 bases of it. As encoded in the germline V gene, CDR1 is MDHEN while CDR2 is SYDVKM. Its CDR3 holds 15 amino acids, cysteine through phenylalanine. Just the 45-base CDR3 DNA is kept, in frame starting at base 1.